This T cell receptor (beta chain) derives from a study of T-cell reconstitution after alpha-beta-depleted transplantation in children. Concerning this clonotype itself: The antigen remains unidentified.

Germline assignment: CDR1 MNHEY and CDR2 SVGEGT. V trimming: 6 bases; J trimming: 0 bases; junction bases outside the gene matches: 5. The CDR3 contains 15 residues. Unique molecular identifiers were used in preparing the TCRbeta library. TCRdb processed the PCR reads anew with MiXCR; each CDR3 protein has one entry. The table includes about 540,000 distinct CDR3 sequences, approximately 30% detected once. Study-level findings and limits: After one year, T-cell counts and TCRbeta diversity mostly came from new T cells. The high TCRbeta diversity at day 60 in some patients came from surviving recipient T cells and thymic progenitors. Expanded graft clones, several hundred of them, were reportedly the source of alpha-beta T cells about two months after transplant.

The input for sequencing was PBMCs, taken before TCRalphabeta/CD19-depleted stem cell transplant. This TCR was sampled from a boy younger than two with Wiskott-Aldrich syndrome, due to receive a stem cell transplant. This chain joins TRBV6-2 or TRBV6-3 and TRBJ1-1; TRBD1 agrees at 9 bases. CDR3 DNA: TGTGCCAGCAGGGGACAGGGAATTATGAACACTGAAGCTTTCTTT. Protein product: CASRGQGIMNTEAFF.